This paragraph reports one T cell receptor beta chain. Antigen unknown. For each donor, at least one pre-ART and at least two post-ART PBMC samples were available. V was clipped by 6 bases and J by 3 bases, with 12 bases between them. The germline V gene has CDR1 KGHSH and CDR2 LQKENI. The CDR3 extends over 13 amino acids. This specimen comes from a study of long-term antiretroviral therapy in people with HIV. Findings of the study overall: Controls exceeded HIV repertoires in CDR3 length range.

Investigators performed immunoSEQ version v3.0 at survey level. The protocol was immunoSEQ multiplex PCR, while the TCRdb copy is restricted to in-frame clones and leaves out a portion. The table records roughly 9,100 clones, around 74% of them present only once. V and J are TRBV18 and TRBJ2-7; D unclear. This specimen consisted of unsorted PBMCs, obtained 1.8 years before starting antiretroviral therapy. The receptor comes from a man aged 40-55 years with HIV. The CDR3 DNA reads as TGTGCCAGCTCCCTCGGGCAGGACTACGAGCAGTACTTC. Translation gives CASSLGQDYEQYF.